The 27 T cell receptor beta chains presented below share a single source sample, sequenced in a study of control samples from healthy donors and cancer patients. The assay was immunoSEQ multiplex PCR, and TCRdb's table has in-frame clones only and misses some. The sample has about 180,000 clones; roughly 90% are singletons. Specimen: blood. The receptors here all came from a woman between 45 and 65 years old in good health.

About this clone: Other DNA sequences in the sample encode the same CDR3. The rearrangement uses TRBV29-1 and TRBJ2-1, with unresolved D. The length of the CDR3 is 11 residues. Between the trimmed V and J ends, which lost 3 bases and 3 bases, there was a span of 3 bases. The germline V gene encodes CDR1 SQVTM and CDR2 ANQGSEA. Here the CDR3 reads CSVEVYNEQFF. CDR3 DNA: TGCAGCGTTGAGGTCTACAATGAGCAGTTCTTC.

Of note for this clone: Other DNA sequences in this sample translate to the same CDR3. This chain joins TRBV5-1 and TRBJ2-3, with D maybe TRBD2 (5 bases). CDR1 and CDR2 from the germline V gene are SGHRS and YFSETQ. This CDR3 spans 14 amino acids. V lost 3 bases and J lost 2, with 10 bases in between. The CDR3 here is CASSSGLVTDTQYF. CDR3 nucleotide sequence: TGCGCCAGCAGCTCTGGACTGGTCACAGATACGCAGTATTTT. Full variable domain (missing parts from reference TRBV5-1 and TRBJ2-3): KAGVTQTPRYLIKTRGQQVTLSCSPISGHRSVSWYQQTPGQGLQFLFEYFSETQRNKGNFPGRFSGRQFSNSRSEMNVSTLELGDSALYLCASSSGLVTDTQYFGPGTRLTVL.

The V gene is TRBV30, the J gene TRBJ1-2, with D uncertain. V was clipped by 0 bases and J by 3 bases, with 14 bases between them. CDR3 length equals 15 residues. CDR1 and CDR2 (germline): GTSNPN, SVGIG (reference sequence). The CDR3 protein is CAWSVQGLGHYGYTF. CDR3 bases: TGTGCCTGGAGTGTACAAGGGCTAGGTCACTATGGCTACACCTTC.

The chain carries TRBV6-1 and TRBJ1-2; D is perhaps TRBD1 (5 bases). V gave up 3 bases and J gave up 2 bases, with 7 bases separating them. Germline assignment: CDR1 MNHNS and CDR2 SASEGT. This CDR3 has 13 residues. As DNA, the CDR3 is TGTGCCAGCAGTGAGACAGCAAACTATGGCTACACCTTC. This sequence encodes CASSETANYGYTF.

The chain recombines TRBV24-1 with TRBJ2-2; no definite D call. The ends were cut back, 0 bases at V and 0 bases at J, with 4 bases in the middle. The CDR3 is made up of 15 amino acids. Germline loops: CDR1 KGHDR, CDR2 SFDVKD. CDR3 region: CATSDLAANTGELFF. The CDR3 nucleotides read TGTGCCACCAGTGATTTGGCCGCGAACACCGGGGAGCTGTTTTTT.

The chain joins TRBV7-2 to TRBJ1-3, with TRBD1 identical over 8 bases. Germline CDR1 is SGHTA and CDR2 is FQGNSA. The V gene end was trimmed by 5 bases and the J gene end by 14 bases; junction bases not matched to a gene: 5. This CDR3 has 11 residues. CDR3 coding DNA: TGTGCCAGCAGCGAGGACAGGGTCCTATATTTT. Residues: CASSEDRVLYF.

This rearrangement joins TRBV12-3 or TRBV12-4 to TRBJ2-4; D unclear. The CDR3 consists of 13 residues. Trimming stripped 6 bases from V and 2 bases from J, with 8 bases between. The CDR3 DNA reads TGTGCCAGCAGCCCCAGTTCCAAAAACATTCAGTACTTC. As protein: CASSPSSKNIQYF.

The chain couples TRBV10-1 to TRBJ1-4; the match to TRBD1 covers 7 bases. CDR3 size: 13 residues. The germline CDR1 and CDR2 sequences are WNHNN and SYGVQD (reference sequence). V shed 11 bases and J 4 bases; nucleotides not matched to a gene: 7. In nucleotides, the CDR3 is TGCGCCCAGCGGCGACAGGGTAATGAAAAACTGTTTTTT. Translated, it gives CAQRRQGNEKLFF.

The chain employs TRBV28 and TRBJ1-5; 8 bases line up with TRBD1. The CDR3 is made up of 17 amino acids. Germline V gives CDR1 MDHEN, CDR2 SYDVKM. V shed 3 bases and J 1 base; nucleotides not matched to a gene: 8. CDR3 nucleotide sequence: TGTGCCAGCAGTTTCGTCAGGGGGCTCCCCAGCAATCAGCCCCAGCATTTT. Its protein is CASSFVRGLPSNQPQHF.

The chain uses TRBV5-1 and TRBJ2-5; 10 positions agree with TRBD2. Germline V lookup: CDR1 SGHRS, CDR2 YFSETQ. After removal of 0 bases from V and 5 bases from J, the junction contained 7 bases not matched to a gene. The CDR3 is 16 residues long. The CDR3 nucleotides read TGCGCCAGCAGCTTGGAGCGAGCGGGAGGGCCGGAGACCCAGTACTTC. Residues: CASSLERAGGPETQYF.

The chain recombines TRBV9 with TRBJ1-5; 7 bases align to TRBD1. The CDR3 extends over 15 amino acids. Germline assignment: CDR1 SGDLS and CDR2 YYNGEE. V trimming: 2 bases; J trimming: 3 bases; junction bases outside the gene matches: 5. CDR3 sequence: CASSVTGATNQPQHF. CDR3 in DNA: TGTGCCAGCAGCGTCACAGGGGCTACCAATCAGCCCCAGCATTTT.

The chain employs TRBV6-2 or TRBV6-3 and TRBJ1-5, with D possibly matching TRBD1 (5 bases). The CDR3 runs 15 residues. CDR1 is MNHEY, CDR2 SVGEGT, per germline. V was cut by 4 bases and J by 3 bases, with 13 bases left in between. CDR3 sequence reads: CASSLRGEFNQPQHF. DNA of the CDR3: TGTGCCAGCAGTTTGCGGGGGGAATTCAATCAGCCCCAGCATTTT.

The rearrangement uses TRBV9 and TRBJ2-7, with D possibly matching TRBD2 (7 bases). The CDR3 is made up of 15 amino acids. Germline assignment: CDR1 SGDLS and CDR2 YYNGEE. The V and J ends lost 0 bases and 3 bases respectively, with 13 bases between them. The CDR3 protein is CASSVDGGPGYEQYF. For the CDR3, the DNA is TGTGCCAGCAGCGTAGACGGGGGGCCCGGCTACGAGCAGTACTTC.

The chain has TRBV24-1 and TRBJ1-6; a weak D match, TRBD1 (5 bases). The V gene's germline CDR1 is KGHDR and CDR2 SFDVKD. The CDR3 extends over 17 amino acids. Trimming took 0 bases from V and 5 from J, leaving 13 bases between them. CDR3 DNA: TGTGCCACCAGTGATTTGTATAGGGACGGACATAATTCACCCCTCCACTTT. Protein: CATSDLYRDGHNSPLHF.

Points on this clone: The junction departs from germline at one end; a sequencing error may be responsible. V and J are TRBV10-2 and TRBJ2-5; D is possibly TRBD1 or TRBD2 (7 bases each). Germline V gene sequence: CDR1 WSHSY, CDR2 SAAADI. This CDR3 region has 14 residues. The CDR3 is CACRGRGYQETQYF. The CDR3 coding sequence is TGCGCCTGCAGGGGGAGGGGGTACCAAGAGACCCAGTACTTC.

The V and J genes are TRBV30 and TRBJ2-5; tentatively, D is TRBD2 (6 bases). In germline, CDR1 is GTSNPN, CDR2 SVGIG (reference sequence). This CDR3 is built from 12 residues. V was cut by 1 base and J by 3 bases, with 6 bases left in between. The CDR3 DNA reads as TGTGCCTGGAGTGGCGGGAAAGAGACCCAGTACTTC. Its translation: CAWSGGKETQYF.

The chain has TRBV27 and TRBJ2-7; 7 positions agree with TRBD1. The CDR3 covers 13 residues. Trimming removed 8 bases from V and 0 bases from J; junction bases left unmatched: 4. Germline-derived CDR1 and CDR2 are MNHEY and SMNVEV (reference sequence). The CDR3 DNA follows: TGTGCCAGCCGAGACAGGGTCTCCTACGAGCAGTACTTC. It encodes CASRDRVSYEQYF.

In this sample, this clone turned up once. The V gene is TRBV9, the J gene TRBJ2-5; D is possibly TRBD1 (6 bases). Germline CDR1 reads SGDLS; CDR2 reads YYNGEE. Trimming removed 4 bases from V and 4 bases from J, with 11 bases in between. The CDR3 contains 13 residues. The CDR3 loop reads CASSTQGSETQYF. The CDR3 nucleotides read TGTGCCAGCAGCACCCAGGGGTCAGAGACCCAGTACTTC.

The chain is built from TRBV7-3 and TRBJ1-2; no definite D call. Looked up from germline, CDR1 is SGHTA and CDR2 is FQGTGA. V was clipped by 0 bases and J by 8 bases, with 13 bases between them. This CDR3 has 14 residues. The CDR3 nucleotides read TGTGCCAGCAGCTTAACTAAGACGGTCAGGGGCTACACCTTC. This encodes CASSLTKTVRGYTF.

The chain uses TRBV20-1 and TRBJ2-1; 8 nucleotides match TRBD1. Germline values: CDR1 DFQATT, CDR2 SNEGSKA (reference sequence). This CDR3 has 14 residues. V lost 3 bases to trimming and J lost 9 bases; unmatched junction nucleotides: 10. Here the CDR3 DNA reads TGCAGTGCTAGTGTCAGGGGGCTGGTAGGTGAGCAGTTCTTC. This gives the protein CSASVRGLVGEQFF.

The rearrangement joins TRBV19 to TRBJ1-2, with D maybe TRBD1 (5 bases). V was pared by 5 bases and J by 6 bases, with 22 bases between. Germline-derived CDR1 and CDR2 are LNHDA and SQIVND (reference sequence). The CDR3 loop spans 16 amino acids. The CDR3 coding sequence is TGTGCCAGTAGTGGGGGACTAGGGGATCGAGATCATGGCTACACCTTC. It yields the protein CASSGGLGDRDHGYTF.

This chain joins TRBV6-1 and TRBJ2-7; 7 bases match TRBD2. V lost 1 base, J lost 5 bases, and 11 bases stayed unmatched. CDR3 length equals 16 residues. The germline gives CDR1 MNHNS, CDR2 SASEGT. Here the CDR3 DNA reads TGTGCCAGCAGTGAAGTCGGGGGGTATATGGTGCACGAGCAGTACTTC. Protein sequence: CASSEVGGYMVHEQYF.

This clone was counted once. V usage is TRBV4-1 and J usage is TRBJ2-2, with D possibly TRBD1 on 6 matching bases. The CDR3 is 14 amino acids. Germline CDR1 is MGHRA and CDR2 is YSYEKL. Trimming took off 6 bases at V and 5 bases at J, with 13 bases between the two ends. CDR3 protein: CASRLRQDTGELFF. The CDR3 coding sequence is TGCGCCAGCAGGCTCCGACAGGATACCGGGGAGCTGTTTTTT.

The chain recombines TRBV11-2 with TRBJ1-1; tentatively, D is TRBD1 (5 bases). V gave up 0 bases and J gave up 8 bases, with 7 bases separating them. This CDR3 is built from 12 residues. Germline V gene lookup returns CDR1 SGHAT and CDR2 FQNNGV. The CDR3 sequence is CASSLDRTEAFF. In nucleotides, the CDR3 is TGTGCCAGCAGCTTAGATCGGACAGAAGCTTTCTTT.

This chain uses TRBV30 with TRBJ1-6; D is undetermined. There are 15 residues in the CDR3. The germline V and J ends were trimmed by 8 bases and 0 bases, with 14 bases remaining between them. Germline CDR1 GTSNPN, CDR2 SVGIG (reference sequence). The CDR3 sequence: CARKEGSSYNSPLHF. The CDR3 DNA is TGTGCCCGTAAAGAAGGGAGCTCCTATAATTCACCCCTCCACTTT. Drawing the rest from reference TRBV30 and TRBJ1-6, the complete variable domain is SQTIHQWPATLVQPVGSPLSLECTVEGTSNPNLYWYRQAAGRGLQLLFYSVGIGQISSEVPQNLSASRPQDRQFILSSKKLLLSDSGFYLCARKEGSSYNSPLHFGNGTRLTVT.

This chain connects TRBV7-3 to TRBJ2-5; 8 positions match TRBD1. The CDR3 loop spans 14 amino acids. Trimming took 4 bases from V and 7 from J; bases not matched to a gene: 8. In germline, CDR1 is SGHTA, CDR2 FQGTGA. The DNA for the CDR3 is TGTGCCAGCAGCTCGGGACAGGACGGAGGGACCCAGTACTTC. Protein sequence: CASSSGQDGGTQYF.

The J gene is TRBJ1-4, the V gene TRBV28, with D possibly being TRBD1 (5 bases). The germline V gene has CDR1 MDHEN and CDR2 SYDVKM. The CDR3 totals 16 residues. Between the trimmed V and J ends, which lost 2 bases and 6 bases, there was a span of 16 bases. The CDR3 region has the DNA TGTGCCAGCAGTTTAGCAGGGAGGGGCGTTGATGAAAAACTGTTTTTT. It translates to CASSLAGRGVDEKLFF.